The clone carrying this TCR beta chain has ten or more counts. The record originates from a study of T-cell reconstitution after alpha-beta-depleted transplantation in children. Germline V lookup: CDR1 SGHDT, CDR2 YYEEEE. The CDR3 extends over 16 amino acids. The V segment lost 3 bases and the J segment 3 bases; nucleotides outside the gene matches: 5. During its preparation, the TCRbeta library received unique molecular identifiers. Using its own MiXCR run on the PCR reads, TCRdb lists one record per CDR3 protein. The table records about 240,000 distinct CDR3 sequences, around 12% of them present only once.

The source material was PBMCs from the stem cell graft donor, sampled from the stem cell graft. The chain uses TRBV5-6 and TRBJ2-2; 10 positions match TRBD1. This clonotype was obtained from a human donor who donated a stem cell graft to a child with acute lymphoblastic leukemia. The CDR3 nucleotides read TGTGCCAGCAGCTCCCCGACAGGGGGCGACACCGGGGAGCTGTTTTTT. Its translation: CASSSPTGGDTGELFF.